This TCR beta chain came from a study of blood T cell repertoires in COVID-19. Study-level information: From T cells, B-cell-depleted T cells, or PBMCs came the material, which was cDNA or gDNA.

Assay used: immunoSEQ multiplex PCR; TCRdb lists only in-frame clones, some missing. The sample holds fewer than 250,000 clones, almost 85% seen once. Categorization into cohorts depended on clinical history that participants reported. The sample comprised PBMCs or T cells enriched from blood (not recorded which). The TCR originated in a woman aged 45-59 years with acute COVID-19.

The chain's CDR3 is CATSRDRSNYGYTF. CDR3 in DNA: TGTGCCACCAGCAGAGATAGGAGTAACTATGGCTACACCTTC. The chain recombines TRBV15 with TRBJ1-2; D gene ambiguous. The CDR3 spans 14 residues. Germline CDR1 reads LNHNV; CDR2 reads YYDKDF (reference sequence). V was cut by 0 bases and J by 1 base, with 6 bases left in between.